This TCR beta chain derives from a study of cytomegalovirus exposure and HLA in healthy donors. Only one count was recorded for this clone. What it binds is unknown. Trimming stripped 5 bases from V and 2 bases from J, with 21 bases between. Germline V lookup: CDR1 SGHTA, CDR2 FQGNSA. The CDR3 length is 17 residues. General study points: Whilst most TCR sequences proved rare, a subset of public TCRs occurred across many donors. Reports described diagnosis of cytomegalovirus status by the classifier as highly specific and sensitive.

PCR amplification relied on 60 Vbeta primers (plus 13 Jbeta primers). Clones were sequenced by immunoSEQ multiplex PCR, and TCRdb holds only the in-frame ones, with some missing. Seen here are roughly 250,000 clones, roughly 81% observed once, and the top ten hold roughly 2%. This sequence originates from a middle-aged woman in good health and CMV-seropositive. The chain has TRBV7-2 and TRBJ2-5; D is possibly TRBD2 (7 bases). Input material: PBMCs. CDR3: CASSPGGGGVGQETQYF. CDR3 DNA: TGTGCCAGCAGCCCCGGTGGGGGGGGCGTGGGACAAGAGACCCAGTACTTC.